Sequencing of this TCR beta chain was carried out in a study of tumor-infiltrating lymphocytes in localized non-small cell lung cancer. This CDR3 has 15 amino acids. CDR1 and CDR2 from the germline V gene are MNHNY and SVGAGI (reference sequence). Trimming removed 0 bases at V and 5 bases at J, with 14 bases between. In the case of this clone: Its specificity is unknown.

Findings and limits, study-wide: Tumor T-cell fraction from TCR sequencing was not associated with recurrence-free survival (p = 0.61). Immunotypes IM1 and IM2 had similar TCR-derived T-cell fractions. Only some patients had TCR sequencing, depending on available tissue. Higher tumor T cell infiltration than in uninvolved lung was supported by TCRbeta sequencing.

Measured with immunoSEQ multiplex PCR; TCRdb has only the in-frame clones, and not every one. The sample carries 12,000 or so clones, 65% to 90% recorded once. The clonotype comes from a human donor with non-small cell lung cancer. The sequencing sample was made of lung tumor tissue. The chain joins TRBV6-6 to TRBJ2-7; D may be TRBD1 (5 bases). In DNA form, the CDR3 reads TGTGCCAGCAGTTACTCGACTCCAACAGGTAACGAGCAGTACTTC. This codes for CASSYSTPTGNEQYF.